Sequencing of this T cell receptor beta chain was carried out in a study of blood T cell repertoires in COVID-19. TCRdb's copy holds only in-frame clones and misses some; the assay was immunoSEQ multiplex PCR. The sample carries a few hundred thousand clones, over 75% recorded once. Germline CDR1 is MGHRA and CDR2 is YSYEKL. There are 15 residues in the CDR3. The ends lost 1 base at V and 8 bases at J; junction bases unmatched: 2. Sequences were obtained from peripheral blood. This chain joins TRBV4-1 and TRBJ2-1, with 13 bases identical to TRBD2. The TCR comes from a woman aged 30 to 39 with COVID-19, enrolled during active disease. The CDR3 sequence: CASSQAGTSGDEQFF. DNA of the CDR3: TGCGCCAGCAGCCAAGCCGGGACTAGCGGGGATGAGCAGTTCTTC.